This T cell receptor beta chain stems from a study of beta chain features in type 1 diabetes. The wider study: Age, gender, cell numbers and subset yield matched between patients and controls. The study, taken as a whole, reports: For cells with high TCR expression, cDNA sequencing could yield over-representation. People with Type 1 diabetes carried modestly yet significantly shorter TCRB CDR3s in all four CD4+ subsets.

Expressed TCRB transcripts were sequenced because the isolated RNA had all been reverse transcribed beforehand. TCRdb's copy holds only in-frame clones and misses some; the assay was immunoSEQ multiplex PCR. The data show under 350,000 clones, roughly 24% seen once. In the case of this clone: No antigen is known for it. The sample holds other DNA sequences that translate to the same CDR3.

The J segment lost 4 bases and the V segment lost 5 bases, leaving 7 bases of the junction unmatched. From germline, CDR1 is GTSNPN and CDR2 SVGIG (reference sequence). The CDR3 length is 14 residues. This chain connects TRBV30 to TRBJ2-2; TRBD1 agrees at 7 bases. The TCR was taken from a woman aged 30 to 39 with type 1 diabetes. The sample comprised naive CD4+ T cells from blood. The CDR3 DNA reads as TGTGCCTGGGGTCGAGCAGGGGGCACCGGGGAGCTGTTTTTT. Translating gives CAWGRAGGTGELFF.